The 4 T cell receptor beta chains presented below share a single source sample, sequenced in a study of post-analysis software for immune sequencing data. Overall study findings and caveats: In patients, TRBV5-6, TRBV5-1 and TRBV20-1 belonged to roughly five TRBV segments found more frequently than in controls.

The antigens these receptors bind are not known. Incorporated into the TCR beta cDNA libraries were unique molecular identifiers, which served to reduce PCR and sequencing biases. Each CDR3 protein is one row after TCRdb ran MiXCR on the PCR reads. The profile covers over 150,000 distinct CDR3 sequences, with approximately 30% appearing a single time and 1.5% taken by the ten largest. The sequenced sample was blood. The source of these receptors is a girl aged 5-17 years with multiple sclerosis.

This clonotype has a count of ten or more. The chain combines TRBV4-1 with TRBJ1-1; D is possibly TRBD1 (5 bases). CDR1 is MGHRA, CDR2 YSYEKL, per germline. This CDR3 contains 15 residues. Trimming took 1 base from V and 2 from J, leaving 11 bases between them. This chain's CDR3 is CASSQVPTANTEAFF. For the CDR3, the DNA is TGCGCCAGCAGCCAAGTACCGACAGCCAACACTGAAGCTTTCTTT.

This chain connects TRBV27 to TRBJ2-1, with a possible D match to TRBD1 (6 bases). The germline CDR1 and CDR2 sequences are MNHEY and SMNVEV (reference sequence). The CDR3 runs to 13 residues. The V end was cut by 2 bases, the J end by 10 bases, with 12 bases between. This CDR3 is CASSLGGAGEQFF. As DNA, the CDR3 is TGTGCCAGCAGTTTAGGGGGCGCGGGCGAGCAGTTCTTC.

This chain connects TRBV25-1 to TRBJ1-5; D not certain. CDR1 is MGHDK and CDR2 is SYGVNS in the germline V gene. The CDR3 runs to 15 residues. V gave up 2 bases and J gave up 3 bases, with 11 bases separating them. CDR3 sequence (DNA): TGTGCCAGCAGTGAAGCGGTCGGGTTCAATCAGCCCCAGCATTTT. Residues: CASSEAVGFNQPQHF.

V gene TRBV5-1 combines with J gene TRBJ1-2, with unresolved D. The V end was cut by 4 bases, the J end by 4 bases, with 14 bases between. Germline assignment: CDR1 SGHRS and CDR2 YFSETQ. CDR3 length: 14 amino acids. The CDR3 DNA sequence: TGCGCCAGCAGCCTGGAGGGTAGAGGCTATGGCTACACCTTC. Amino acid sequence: CASSLEGRGYGYTF.